This T cell receptor beta chain is from a study of CD8 T cells in ankylosing spondylitis. TCRdb re-analysed the 5' RACE reads in MiXCR, keeping a single row per CDR3 protein. The sample yields a few hundred thousand distinct CDR3 sequences, about 10% seen once. On this clonotype: Its target is not known.

Study-wide points: Peripheral blood held disease-linked clones only at relatively low frequency, and these were CD8+. Significant enrichment of disease-linked clones was reported in matched ankylosing spondylitis synovial fluid.

Per germline, CDR1 DFQATT and CDR2 SNEGSKA (reference sequence). This CDR3 has 15 residues. V gave up 0 bases and J gave up 4 bases, with 14 bases separating them. The gene calls are TRBV20-1 and TRBJ2-3; D possibly corresponds to TRBD2 (5 bases). Sample: blood, either unsorted or a sorted T cell fraction (not recorded which). This receptor was obtained from a male donor with ankylosing spondylitis or in good health (not recorded which). CDR3 coding DNA: TGCAGTGCTAGAGATGAGGGCGCGCGGCCAGATACGCAGTATTTT. Encoded protein: CSARDEGARPDTQYF.